This T cell receptor beta chain derives from a study of blood T cell repertoires in COVID-19. Study-level information: T cells, B-cell-depleted T cells, or PBMCs provided the cDNA or gDNA that served as material.

Using immunoSEQ multiplex PCR, the repertoire was profiled, and TCRdb retains in-frame clones only, with some absent. The sample has about 210,000 clones; 84% are singletons. This clone was detected once. CDR1 LGHNT and CDR2 FRNRAP come from the germline V gene. V dropped 1 base and J dropped 4 bases, with 7 bases sitting between them. The CDR3 is made up of 13 amino acids. The chain joins TRBV12-5 to TRBJ1-2; TRBD1 might be the D (6 bases). Sequenced material: peripheral blood. The clonotype originates from a man aged 40-50 years who had recovered from COVID-19. The CDR3, as DNA: TGTGCTAGTGGTTTGGACAGGGTCTATGGCTACACCTTC. As protein: CASGLDRVYGYTF.